This TCR beta chain was obtained from a study of T cells after yellow fever vaccination (dated by TCRdb to between 2019 and 2020). Turning to the overall study: The SMART-Seq v4 Ultra Low Input RNA kit was used to prepare libraries from fractions with low cell numbers. To track T-cell clones before and after primary and booster YFV17D yellow fever vaccination, bulk TCR alpha and beta repertoires were sequenced longitudinally. The cohort comprised two healthy male donors, one aged 18 to 29 and one aged 30 to 40 years. Bulk PBMC replicates and cell subsets were isolated from blood drawn at multiple timepoints before and after both primary and secondary immunization.

The treatment or condition label on this specimen signifies: live attenuated yellow fever vaccine strain. At every blood-draw timepoint, two biological replicates of bulk PBMCs were collected. PBMCs were isolated from peripheral blood using a standard Ficoll-Paque protocol. RNA was extracted with TriZol from bulk PBMCs, CD4 and CD8 fractions, and dextramer-positive and dextramer-negative fractions. TCR cDNA was synthesized by 5'RACE template switching, which introduced a universal primer site and unique molecular identifiers. Priming of cDNA synthesis was performed from both the TCR alpha and TCR beta constant segments. Libraries were amplified in two PCR steps, with sample barcodes and sequencing adapters added in the second step. Sequencing of the libraries was done on either Illumina HiSeq 2500 (2x100 bp) or NovaSeq (2x150 bp). Per the source publication's procedure: MIGEC was used to demultiplex reads and collapse the reads into UMI consensus sequences, and MiXCR was used for V(D)J alignment. Vaccine-responding clonotypes were identified with edgeR using replicate PBMC samples, with FDR below 0.01 and a log2 fold change above 5 up to day 15 being required. CD4 or CD8 identity was assigned to each bulk clonotype according to whether the clonotype was present at higher abundance in the sequenced CD4 repertoire or the sequenced CD8 repertoire. The public reads were reprocessed in TCRdb via fastp at Q25 and MiXCR, keeping in-frame beta chains. Rows with a matching CDR3 protein are joined into one entry that keeps the most common DNA and genes. TCRdb's processing, not the study's, gives the V and J calls here. The sample profile shows some 670,000 distinct CDR3 sequences; 9% to 15% of them were found once. About 16% of the sample comes from the top ten.

From a lookup of the germline V gene, CDR1 and CDR2 are SGHDN and FVKESK. CDR3 length: 18 amino acids, cysteine to phenylalanine. The read is trimmed to its CDR3 DNA, 54 bases read in frame from base 1. Notes on this clonotype: This clone's antigen is unknown. A junction boundary mismatches the germline segment, possibly from a read error.

The paper as a whole reports these results and caveats: Computational filtering was required because FACS-sorted repertoires could contain abundant contaminating clonotypes from the bulk population. The secondary T-cell response was found to be weaker but faster than the primary response, with a peak reached on day 5 rather than on day 15. A small fraction of clonotypes showed up in both the CD4 and CD8 compartments, probably as a result of convergent recombination. Because only two donors were included in the study, the extent to which the findings can be generalized is limited. Most clones expanded after primary vaccination (approximately 95% of CD4 and roughly 88% of CD8) were re-detected after the booster, suggesting that broad memory maintenance occurred.

Sample: PBMCs, taken on the day of the yellow fever booster vaccination. This sequence originates from a man aged 30-40 years who received the YFV17D yellow fever vaccine. Recombination joined TRBV14 with TRBJ2-5, with 11 bases in between that match TRBD2. CDR3 sequence: CASSQPTWGLAEQETQDF. The bases read TGTGCCAGCAGCCAACCCACCTGGGGACTAGCGGAACAAGAGACCCAGGACTTC.